This T cell receptor beta chain was obtained from a study of post-analysis software for immune sequencing data. About the study: Relapsing-remitting, secondary progressive and progressive-relapsing courses of multiple sclerosis were included.

This clonotype was picked up a small number of times. Its antigen is not identified. Findings of the study overall: A few TRBV segments (TRBV5-6, TRBV5-1 and TRBV20-1 among them) occurred more frequently in patients than in controls. Samples from a shared batch, those prepared together, strongly co-clustered by F measure. People with multiple sclerosis had a significantly lower normalized Chao1 diversity than controls did.

Germline assignment: CDR1 LNHNV and CDR2 YYDKDF (reference sequence). Trimming cost V 3 bases and J 3 bases; bases outside gene matches: 8. The CDR3 is 16 residues long. Unique molecular identifiers were carried by the TCR beta cDNA libraries. T cells numbering 1 to 10 million gave rise to 500,000 to 600,000 cDNA molecules. Each CDR3 protein is one row after TCRdb ran MiXCR on the PCR reads. The repertoire consists of fewer than 850,000 distinct CDR3 sequences, with around 46% occurring once and the leading ten covering 4.9%. The J gene is TRBJ2-1, the V gene TRBV15; 7 bases are shared with TRBD2. The TCR sequence derives from a girl under 18 with multiple sclerosis. The material sequenced was blood. For the CDR3, the DNA is TGTGCCACCAGCAGCTACCTAGCGGAGAGCTACAATGAGCAGTTCTTC. Its translation: CATSSYLAESYNEQFF.